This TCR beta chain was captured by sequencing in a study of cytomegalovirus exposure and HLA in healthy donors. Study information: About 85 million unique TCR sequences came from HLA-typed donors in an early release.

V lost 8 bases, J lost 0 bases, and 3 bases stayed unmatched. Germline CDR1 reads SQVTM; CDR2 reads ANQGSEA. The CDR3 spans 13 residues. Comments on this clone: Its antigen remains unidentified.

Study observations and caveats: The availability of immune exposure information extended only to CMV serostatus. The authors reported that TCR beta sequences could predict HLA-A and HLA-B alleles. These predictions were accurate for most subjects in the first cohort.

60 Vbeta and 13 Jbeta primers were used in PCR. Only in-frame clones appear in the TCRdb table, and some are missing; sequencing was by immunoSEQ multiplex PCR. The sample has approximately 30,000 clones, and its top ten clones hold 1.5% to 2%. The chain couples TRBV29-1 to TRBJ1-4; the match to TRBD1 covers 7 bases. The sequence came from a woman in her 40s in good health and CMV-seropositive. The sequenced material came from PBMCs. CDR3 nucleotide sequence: TGCAGCTCCCAGGGGGCAACTAATGAAAAACTGTTTTTT. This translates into CSSQGATNEKLFF.